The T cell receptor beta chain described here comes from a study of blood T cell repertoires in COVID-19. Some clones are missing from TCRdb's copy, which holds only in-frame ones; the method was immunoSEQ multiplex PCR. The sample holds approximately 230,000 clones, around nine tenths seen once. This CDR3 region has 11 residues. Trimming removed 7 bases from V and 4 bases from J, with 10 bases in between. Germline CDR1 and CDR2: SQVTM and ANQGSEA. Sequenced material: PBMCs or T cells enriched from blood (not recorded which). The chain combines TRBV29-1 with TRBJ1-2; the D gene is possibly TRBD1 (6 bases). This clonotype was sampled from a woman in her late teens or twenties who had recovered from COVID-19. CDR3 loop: CSAQDSYGYTF. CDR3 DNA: TGCAGCGCCCAGGACAGCTATGGCTACACCTTC.